This T cell receptor beta chain was captured in a study of blood T cell repertoires in COVID-19. As for the study in general: T cells, B-cell-depleted T cells, or PBMCs supplied cDNA or gDNA.

The CDR3 runs 14 residues. The V end lost 3 bases, the J end lost 6 bases, and 11 bases lay between the germline ends. CDR1 and CDR2 from the germline V gene are SEHNR and FQNEAQ (reference sequence). TCRdb's table, derived via immunoSEQ multiplex PCR, lists solely in-frame clones and lacks some. The table has 150,000 to 200,000 clones, 86% seen once. Material: peripheral blood. The clonotype originates from a man aged 65 to 79 with acute or convalescent COVID-19. The rearrangement joins TRBV7-9 to TRBJ1-4, with D maybe TRBD1 (5 bases). The CDR3 here is CASSFTGGDEKLFF. CDR3 bases: TGTGCCAGCAGCTTCACAGGCGGGGATGAAAAACTGTTTTTT.